Listed here are 17 T cell receptor beta chains from one sample, sequenced in a study of blood T cell repertoires in COVID-19. Some clones are missing from TCRdb's copy, which holds only in-frame ones; the method was immunoSEQ multiplex PCR. This repertoire shows roughly 150,000 clones, 83% found once; its top ten account for over 2%. The sequencing sample was made of peripheral blood. These receptors were taken from a woman older than 75 with acute or convalescent COVID-19.

The rearrangement uses TRBV3-1 (or the pseudogene TRBV3-2) and TRBJ2-1; 8 bases align to TRBD2. V was pared by 1 base and J by 6 bases, with 5 bases of the junction left unmatched. There are 15 residues in the CDR3. Germline V lookup: CDR1 LGHDT, CDR2 YNNKEL (reference sequence). The CDR3 spells CASSQVSGRANEQFF. The DNA of the CDR3 is TGTGCCAGCAGCCAAGTGAGCGGGAGAGCCAATGAGCAGTTCTTC.

V and J are TRBV18 and TRBJ1-3; 7 bases line up with TRBD1. V lost 5 bases to trimming and J lost 0 bases; unmatched junction nucleotides: 7. Germline V gene lookup returns CDR1 KGHSH and CDR2 LQKENI. The CDR3 extends over 16 amino acids. For the CDR3, the DNA is TGTGCCAGCTCAGCCGGACAGGTTCGCTCTGGAAACACCATATATTTT. Translation: CASSAGQVRSGNTIYF.

This chain links TRBV5-4 with TRBJ2-7; 11 nucleotides agree with TRBD1. The CDR3 consists of 15 residues. The V gene's germline CDR1 is SGHNT and CDR2 YYREEE (reference sequence). Trimming at V came to 0 bases and at J to 5 bases, leaving 4 bases not matched to a gene. This chain's CDR3 is CASSLGDRGFNEQYF. The CDR3 region has the DNA TGTGCCAGCAGCTTGGGGGACAGGGGGTTCAACGAGCAGTACTTC. The full variable domain, rest sourced from reference TRBV5-4 and TRBJ2-7, is ETGVTQSPTHLIKTRGQQVTLRCSSQSGHNTVSWYQQALGQGPQFIFQYYREEENGRGNFPPRFSGLQFPNYSSELNVNALELDDSALYLCASSLGDRGFNEQYFGPGTRLTVT.

V is TRBV2 and J is TRBJ2-7, with D possibly matching TRBD1 (6 bases). From germline, CDR1 is SNHLY and CDR2 FYNNEI. This CDR3 is built from 13 residues. Trimming pared 9 bases from V and 1 base from J, leaving 13 bases between. CDR3 protein: CASGRTASYEQYF. The DNA for the CDR3 is TGTGCCAGTGGACGGACAGCGTCCTACGAGCAGTACTTC.

The chain has TRBV5-1 and TRBJ2-5, with 10 bases identical to TRBD1. The CDR3 is 15 residues long. Germline V gene data show CDR1 as SGHRS and CDR2 as YFSETQ. The trim removed 0 bases at V and 9 bases at J, leaving 8 bases unmatched. CDR3: CASSLAGTGDLSQYF. CDR3 nucleotide sequence: TGCGCCAGCAGCTTGGCCGGGACAGGGGATTTGTCCCAGTACTTC.

The rearrangement joins TRBV3-1 (or the pseudogene TRBV3-2) to TRBJ1-2; D gene uncertain. The CDR3 loop spans 15 amino acids. From germline, CDR1 is LGHDT and CDR2 YNNKEL (reference sequence). V lost 1 base and J 3 bases, leaving 12 bases between the germline ends. CDR3 region: CASSQGAGGYYGYTF. The CDR3 coding sequence is TGTGCCAGCAGCCAAGGGGCAGGAGGATACTATGGCTACACCTTC.

The chain has TRBV6-2 or TRBV6-3 and TRBJ1-1; tentative D call: TRBD1 (5 bases). In germline, CDR1 is MNHEY, CDR2 SVGEGT. V was trimmed by 6 bases and J by 0 bases, leaving 14 bases between them. This CDR3 is 15 amino acids long. In nucleotides, the CDR3 is TGTGCCAGCAGCCGACGAGGGGAGGTGAACACTGAAGCTTTCTTT. It translates to CASSRRGEVNTEAFF.

V gene TRBV5-4 combines with J gene TRBJ1-6; 8 bases line up with TRBD1. Germline CDR1 SGHNT, CDR2 YYREEE (reference sequence). Trimming removed 4 bases from V and 5 bases from J; junction bases left unmatched: 5. The CDR3 totals 15 residues. CDR3 region: CASSSRTGNNSPLHF. DNA of the CDR3: TGTGCCAGCAGCAGTCGGACAGGGAATAATTCACCCCTCCACTTT.

This chain links TRBV20-1 with TRBJ2-5, with unresolved D. Germline V gene sequence: CDR1 DFQATT, CDR2 SNEGSKA (reference sequence). The CDR3 length is 11 residues. Deletions cut 1 base from V and 5 bases from J, with 5 bases between. The CDR3 sequence is CSARAQETQYF. CDR3 sequence (DNA): TGCAGTGCTAGAGCCCAGGAGACCCAGTACTTC.

This clone showed up just once. V is TRBV6-2 or TRBV6-3 and J is TRBJ2-1; 12 nucleotides align to TRBD2. The CDR3 covers 15 residues. V dropped 4 bases and J dropped 7; count of bases not matched to a gene: 5. Germline assignment: CDR1 MNHEY and CDR2 SVGEGT. CDR3 bases: TGTGCCAGCAGTTTGACTAGCGGGAGAGGTAATGAGCAGTTCTTC. Its translation: CASSLTSGRGNEQFF.

The genes are TRBV11-2 and TRBJ2-5; TRBD1 matches at 7 bases. The CDR3 sequence is 14 residues long. The trim removed 1 base at V and 3 bases at J, leaving 2 bases unmatched. CDR1 is SGHAT and CDR2 is FQNNGV in the germline V gene. The CDR3 DNA follows: TGTGCCAGCAGCTTAGGGGACAGAGAAGAGACCCAGTACTTC. It translates to CASSLGDREETQYF.

Only a few counts were recorded for this clone. The V gene is TRBV9, the J gene TRBJ2-1, with D possibly being TRBD2 (5 bases). The CDR3 loop spans 16 amino acids. Trimming removed 4 bases at V and 1 base at J, with 15 bases between. CDR1 is SGDLS, CDR2 YYNGEE, per germline. The chain's CDR3 is CASSPPTGFSYNEQFF. The CDR3 coding sequence is TGTGCCAGCAGCCCCCCGACGGGGTTTTCCTACAATGAGCAGTTCTTC.

The genes are TRBV9 and TRBJ2-1; 13 positions agree with TRBD2. Germline values: CDR1 SGDLS, CDR2 YYNGEE. The junction had 10 bases not matched to a gene; V was cut back by 4 bases and J by 0 bases. This CDR3 is 19 amino acids long. CDR3 DNA: TGTGCCAGCAGCCCAACGGGACTAGCGGGGCTCCTCTCCTACAATGAGCAGTTCTTC. It yields the protein CASSPTGLAGLLSYNEQFF.

The V gene is TRBV19, the J gene TRBJ2-5; a possible D gene is TRBD1 (6 bases). Germline values: CDR1 LNHDA, CDR2 SQIVND (reference sequence). V was cut by 6 bases and J by 1 base, with 9 bases left in between. CDR3 length: 13 amino acids. The CDR3 DNA is TGTGCCAGTAGCCAGGGGACCCAAGAGACCCAGTACTTC. This gives the protein CASSQGTQETQYF.

V gene TRBV28 combines with J gene TRBJ1-2; perhaps TRBD1 as D (5 bases). V shed 3 bases and J shed 4 bases, with 12 bases lying between them. The CDR3 covers 14 residues. The germline V gene encodes CDR1 MDHEN and CDR2 SYDVKM. The CDR3 spells CASSLYGGGYGYTF. The DNA for the CDR3 is TGTGCCAGCAGTTTGTATGGGGGAGGCTATGGCTACACCTTC.

The chain links TRBV9 to TRBJ2-3, with a possible D match to TRBD2 (7 bases). V was clipped by 0 bases and J by 1 base, with 18 bases between them. The germline V gene encodes CDR1 SGDLS and CDR2 YYNGEE. This CDR3 region has 18 residues. The CDR3 spells CASSVGGRDTDRTDTQYF. The CDR3 DNA reads as TGTGCCAGCAGCGTAGGTGGGAGGGACACAGACCGCACAGATACGCAGTATTTT.

DNA of the CDR3: TGTGCCAGCAAAGGGGTCGAGACCCAGTACTTC. Amino acids: CASKGVETQYF. V gene TRBV28 combines with J gene TRBJ2-5; D may be TRBD1 (5 bases). The germline V gene encodes CDR1 MDHEN and CDR2 SYDVKM. Trimming stripped 7 bases from V and 5 bases from J, with 8 bases between. The CDR3 is made up of 11 amino acids.